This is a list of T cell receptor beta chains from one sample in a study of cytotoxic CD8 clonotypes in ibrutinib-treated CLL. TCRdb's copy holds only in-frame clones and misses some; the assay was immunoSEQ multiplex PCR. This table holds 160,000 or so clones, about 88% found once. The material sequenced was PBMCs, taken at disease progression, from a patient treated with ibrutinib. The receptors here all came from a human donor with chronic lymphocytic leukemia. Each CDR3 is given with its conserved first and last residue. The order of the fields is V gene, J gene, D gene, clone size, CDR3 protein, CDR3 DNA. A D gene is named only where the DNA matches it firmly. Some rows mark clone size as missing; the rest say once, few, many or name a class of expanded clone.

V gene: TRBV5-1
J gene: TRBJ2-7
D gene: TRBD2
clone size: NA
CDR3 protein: CASSGPAGTSGGYYF
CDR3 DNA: TGCGCCAGCAGCGGACCGGCCGGGACTAGCGGAGGATACTACTTC

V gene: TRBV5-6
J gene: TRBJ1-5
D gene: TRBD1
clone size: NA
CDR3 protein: CASSRRDRRNQPQHF
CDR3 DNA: TGTGCCAGCAGCCGCCGGGACAGACGCAATCAGCCCCAGCATTTT

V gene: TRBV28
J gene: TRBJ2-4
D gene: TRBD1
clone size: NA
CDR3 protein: CASKGTGEGNIQYF
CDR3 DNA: TGTGCCAGCAAAGGGACAGGCGAAGGAAACATTCAGTACTTC

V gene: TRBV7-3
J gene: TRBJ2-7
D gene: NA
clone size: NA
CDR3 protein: CASSPIRGSEQYF
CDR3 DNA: TGTGCCAGCAGCCCAATCAGGGGTTCCGAGCAGTACTTC

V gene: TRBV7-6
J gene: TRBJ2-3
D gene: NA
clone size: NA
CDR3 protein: CASSQGQGTSTDTQYF
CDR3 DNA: TGTGCCAGCAGCCAAGGCCAGGGAACTAGCACAGATACGCAGTATTTT

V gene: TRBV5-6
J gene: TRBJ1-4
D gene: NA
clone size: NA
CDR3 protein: CASSFGRLGELFF
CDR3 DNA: TGTGCCAGCAGCTTTGGCAGGTTAGGGGAACTGTTTTTT

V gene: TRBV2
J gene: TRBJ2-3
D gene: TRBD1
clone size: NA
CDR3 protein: CASNPQAGQGTVTQYF
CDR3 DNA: TGTGCCAGCAATCCCCAAGCGGGACAGGGTACCGTTACGCAGTATTTT

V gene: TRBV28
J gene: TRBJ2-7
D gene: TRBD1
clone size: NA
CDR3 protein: CASGLHGTGGNEQYF
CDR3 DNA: TGTGCCAGCGGACTTCACGGGACAGGGGGGAACGAGCAGTACTTC

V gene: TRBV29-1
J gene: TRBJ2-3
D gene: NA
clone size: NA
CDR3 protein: CSVRARARRKTDTQYF
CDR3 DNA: TGCAGCGTCCGCGCTAGGGCGCGTCGGAAAACAGATACGCAGTATTTT

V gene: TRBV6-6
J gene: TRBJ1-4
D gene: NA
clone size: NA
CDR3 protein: CASSRTENEKLFF
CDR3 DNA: TGTGCCAGCAGCAGGACGGAAAATGAAAAACTGTTTTTT

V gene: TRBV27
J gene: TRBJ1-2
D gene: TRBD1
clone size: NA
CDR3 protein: CASSLKGAIGYTF
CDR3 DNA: TGTGCCAGCAGTTTGAAGGGGGCGATTGGCTACACCTTC

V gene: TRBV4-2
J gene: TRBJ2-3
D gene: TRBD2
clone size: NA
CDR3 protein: CASSQDWREGLPQYF
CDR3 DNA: TGTGCCAGCAGCCAAGATTGGCGGGAGGGCCTCCCGCAGTATTTT

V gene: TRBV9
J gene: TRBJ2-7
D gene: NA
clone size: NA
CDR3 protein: CASSRFEDLYEQYF
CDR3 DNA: TGTGCCAGCAGTCGTTTTGAGGACCTCTACGAGCAGTACTTC

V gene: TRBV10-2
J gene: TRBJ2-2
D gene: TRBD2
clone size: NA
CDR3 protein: CASSERTSITGELFF
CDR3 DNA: TGCGCCAGCAGTGAGCGGACTAGCATCACCGGGGAGCTGTTTTTT

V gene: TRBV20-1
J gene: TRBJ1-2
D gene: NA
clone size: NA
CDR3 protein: CSARDSGGYTF
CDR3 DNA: TGCAGTGCTAGAGATTCGGGGGGCTACACCTTC

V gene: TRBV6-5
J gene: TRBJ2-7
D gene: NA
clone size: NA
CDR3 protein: CASSYGGRYEQYF
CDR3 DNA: TGTGCCAGCAGTTACGGTGGACGCTACGAGCAGTACTTC

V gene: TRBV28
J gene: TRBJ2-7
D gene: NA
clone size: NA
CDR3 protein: CASSPPRWGGPGYEQYF
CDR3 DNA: TGTGCCAGCAGTCCCCCCCGATGGGGAGGCCCCGGCTACGAGCAGTACTTC

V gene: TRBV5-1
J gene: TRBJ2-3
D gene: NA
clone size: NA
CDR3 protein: CASSFGTAVTDTQYF
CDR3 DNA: TGCGCCAGCAGCTTTGGGACCGCCGTCACAGATACGCAGTATTTT

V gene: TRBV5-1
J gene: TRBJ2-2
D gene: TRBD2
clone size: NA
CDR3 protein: CASRWGLENTGELFF
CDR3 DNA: TGCGCCAGCCGCTGGGGACTAGAAAACACCGGGGAGCTGTTTTTT

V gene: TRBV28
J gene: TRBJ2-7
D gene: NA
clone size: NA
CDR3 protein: CASSPLLGDFYEQYF
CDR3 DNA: TGTGCCAGCAGTCCACTGTTGGGGGACTTCTACGAGCAGTACTTC

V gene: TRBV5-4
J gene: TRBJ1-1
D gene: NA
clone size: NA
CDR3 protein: CASRTDPGSTEAFF
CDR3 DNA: TGTGCCAGCAGGACCGATCCAGGGAGCACTGAAGCTTTCTTT

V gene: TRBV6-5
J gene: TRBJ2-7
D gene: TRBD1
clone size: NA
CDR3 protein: CASRLLTGGEQYF
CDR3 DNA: TGTGCCAGCAGATTACTAACAGGGGGCGAGCAGTACTTC

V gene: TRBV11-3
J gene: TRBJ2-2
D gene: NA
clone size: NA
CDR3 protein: CASSPLGVRELFF
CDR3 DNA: TGTGCCAGCAGCCCTTTAGGCGTCAGGGAGCTGTTTTTT

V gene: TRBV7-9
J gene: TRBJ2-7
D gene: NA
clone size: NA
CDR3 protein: CASSLRTAESYEQYF
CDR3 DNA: TGTGCCAGCAGCTTACGGACTGCAGAATCCTACGAGCAGTACTTC

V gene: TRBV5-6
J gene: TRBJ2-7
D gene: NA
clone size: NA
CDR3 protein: CASSIVIRADSYEQYF
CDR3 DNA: TGTGCCAGCAGCATCGTCATCCGGGCAGACTCCTACGAGCAGTACTTC

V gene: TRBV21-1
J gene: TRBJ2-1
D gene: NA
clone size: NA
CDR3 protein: CASRRLAVPGEQFF
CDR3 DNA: TGTGCCAGCCGACGACTAGCGGTTCCCGGTGAGCAGTTCTTC

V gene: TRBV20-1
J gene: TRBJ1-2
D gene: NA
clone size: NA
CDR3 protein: CSASTDYGYTF
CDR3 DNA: TGCAGTGCTAGCACAGATTATGGCTACACCTTC

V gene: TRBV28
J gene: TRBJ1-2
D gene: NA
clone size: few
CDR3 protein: CASSGQIRYGYTF
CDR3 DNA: TGTGCCAGCAGTGGACAGATACGCTATGGCTACACCTTC

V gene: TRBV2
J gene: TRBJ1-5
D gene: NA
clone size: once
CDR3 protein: CASSVAVTGQPQHF
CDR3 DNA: TGTGCCAGCAGTGTCGCAGTGACAGGTCAGCCCCAGCATTTT

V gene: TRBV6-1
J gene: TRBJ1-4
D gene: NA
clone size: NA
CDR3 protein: CASSEVRNEKLFF
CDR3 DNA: TGTGCCAGCAGTGAAGTCAGAAATGAAAAACTGTTTTTT

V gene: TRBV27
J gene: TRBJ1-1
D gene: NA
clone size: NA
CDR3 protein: CASSFQGSFAEAFF
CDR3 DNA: TGTGCCAGCAGTTTTCAGGGGTCCTTCGCTGAAGCTTTCTTT

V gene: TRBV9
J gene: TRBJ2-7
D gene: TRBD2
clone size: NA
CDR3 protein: CASSVGGSGSSYEQYF
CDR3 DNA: TGTGCCAGCAGCGTAGGAGGTAGCGGGTCCTCCTACGAGCAGTACTTC

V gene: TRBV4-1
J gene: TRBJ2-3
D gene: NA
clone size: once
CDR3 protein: CASSQVTGHRTDTQYF
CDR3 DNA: TGCGCCAGCAGCCAAGTGACGGGACATCGCACAGATACGCAGTATTTT

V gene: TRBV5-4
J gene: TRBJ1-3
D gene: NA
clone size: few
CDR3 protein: CASSFRSGNTIYF
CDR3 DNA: TGTGCCAGCAGCTTCCGCTCTGGAAACACCATATATTTT